This entry lists 3 T cell receptor beta chains sequenced from one sample in a study of blood T cell repertoires in COVID-19. Measured with immunoSEQ multiplex PCR; TCRdb has only the in-frame clones, and not every one. The table has about 290,000 clones, approximately 89% seen once. The material sequenced was peripheral blood. The receptors originated from a woman between 25 and 40 years old with COVID-19, enrolled during active disease.

The rearrangement joins TRBV18 to TRBJ2-5; D is unclear. Trimming pared 2 bases from V and 1 base from J, leaving 8 bases between. CDR3 size: 14 residues. The germline V gene encodes CDR1 KGHSH and CDR2 LQKENI. The CDR3 bases are TGTGCCAGCTCACCAAACGAAGCCCAAGAGACCCAGTACTTC. It specifies CASSPNEAQETQYF.

This clone was seen a few times. J is TRBJ1-5 and V is TRBV30; D call uncertain. Germline V gene lookup returns CDR1 GTSNPN and CDR2 SVGIG (reference sequence). Trimming cost V 5 bases and J 5 bases, with 13 bases left between them. CDR3 length equals 13 residues. CDR3 coding DNA: TGTGCCTGGGCCGCCTATCCCCATCAGCCCCAGCATTTT. This translates into CAWAAYPHQPQHF.

J is TRBJ1-2 and V is TRBV30; 9 nucleotides line up with TRBD1. V was clipped by 5 bases and J by 2 bases; unmatched bases: 6. CDR3 size: 14 residues. The germline CDR1 and CDR2 sequences are GTSNPN and SVGIG (reference sequence). CDR3 nucleotides: TGTGCCTGGGGACAGGGGAGTTTGAACTATGGCTACACCTTC. This translates into CAWGQGSLNYGYTF.